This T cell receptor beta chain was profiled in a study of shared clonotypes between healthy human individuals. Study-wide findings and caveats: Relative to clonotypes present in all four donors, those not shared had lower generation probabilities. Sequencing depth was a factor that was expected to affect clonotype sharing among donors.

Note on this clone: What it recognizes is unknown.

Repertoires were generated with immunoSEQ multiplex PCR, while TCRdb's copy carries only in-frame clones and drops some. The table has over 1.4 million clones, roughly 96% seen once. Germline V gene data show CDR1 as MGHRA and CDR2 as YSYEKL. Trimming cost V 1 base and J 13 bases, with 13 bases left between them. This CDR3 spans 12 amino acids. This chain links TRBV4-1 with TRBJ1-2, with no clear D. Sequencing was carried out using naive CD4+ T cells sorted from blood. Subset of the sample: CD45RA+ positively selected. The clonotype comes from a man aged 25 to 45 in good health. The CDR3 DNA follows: TGCGCCAGCAGCCAAGTGGCACGGACCCCCACCTTC. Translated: CASSQVARTPTF.